This TCR beta chain derives from a study of T-cell reconstitution after alpha-beta-depleted transplantation in children (dated by TCRdb to the mid-2010s). The study in broad terms: The study quantitatively tracked T-cell immune reconstitution after TCRalphabeta/CD19-depleted allogeneic hematopoietic cell transplantation in children using TCR repertoire profiling.

V sheds 3 bases and J sheds 4 bases, leaving 16 bases between their ends. From cysteine to phenylalanine, the CDR3 is 17 amino acids long. Only the CDR3 region is kept as DNA, spanning 51 bases read in frame from base 1. The sample's treatment or condition label, in plain terms: allogeneic hematopoietic cell transplantation with graft depleted of TCRalphabeta T cells and CD19 B cells. Transplant recipients were children who received TCRalphabeta/CD19-depleted allogeneic hematopoietic cell grafts. This clonotype appeared a few times. Its antigen has not been determined. One base away there is no much larger clone; base qualities are not given. The full study reports these points: Hyperexpanded clone frequencies declined over subsequent months; after one year, T-cell counts and TCRbeta diversity were mostly attributed to newly produced T cells. The high TCRbeta diversity at day 60 in some patients was ascribed to recipient T cells and intrathymic progenitors that had survived conditioning. Apparently early alphabetaT-cell count recovery about two months after transplant reportedly relied on only several hundred rapidly expanded clones derived from non-depleted graft cells.

The method behind the library was PCR. Instrument used: Illumina HiSeq 2500. TCR libraries were prepared with molecular barcoding, using unique molecular identifiers to normalize TCRbeta repertoire quantification. TCRdb cleaned the public reads at Q25 with fastp, built clones with MiXCR and kept in-frame beta chains. Rows matching on CDR3 protein sequence are summarized as one entry with the most common DNA and genes. This sample has approximately 430,000 distinct CDR3 sequences in its table, and around 15% of those were observed once. Just under 30% of the sample belongs to the ten largest clones. The chain is made from TRBV12-3 or TRBV12-4 and TRBJ2-6; TRBD1 is a possible D gene, resting on 5 matching bases. The source of this sequence is a boy younger than two who had a stem cell transplant for Wiskott-Aldrich syndrome, so the T cells may come from the graft donor. This sample comprised PBMCs, mostly from graft donor cells, obtained 360 days after TCRalphabeta/CD19-depleted stem cell transplant. The CDR3 region: CASSFVAGLSGANVLTF. The sequenced DNA: TGTGCCAGCAGTTTCGTGGCAGGGTTATCCGGGGCCAACGTCCTGACTTTC.